This entry describes one T cell receptor beta chain. Its antigen is unknown. TCRdb re-derived calls from the reads in MiXCR, one entry per CDR3 protein. The sample lists hundreds of thousands of distinct CDR3 sequences; 42% were seen once. This entry belongs to a study of T cell repertoires in cytomegalovirus infection. Study at large: Evidence of both CMV infection and a matching HLA type came from public TCR beta signatures.

CDR3 size: 16 residues. From germline, CDR1 is DFQATT and CDR2 SNEGSKA (reference sequence). V was trimmed by 1 base and J by 1 base, leaving 14 bases between them. Study-level points and caveats: Clonotypes of TCR beta that were HLA-C-restricted and CMV-specific dominated the ex vivo response. CMV carriers having the relevant HLA were flagged by cumulative public TCR beta family frequency.

This TCR was sampled from a human donor in good health (CMV status not recorded). Some clones in this sample may be carry-over from other donors' samples. The specimen comprised cultured PBMCs, sampled from culture after CMV antigen stimulation. V is TRBV20-1 and J is TRBJ1-5, with TRBD1 as a possible D gene (5 bases). CDR3 region: CSARGGMGTSNQPQHF. In nucleotides, the CDR3 is TGCAGTGCTAGAGGGGGTATGGGGACCAGCAATCAGCCCCAGCATTTT.